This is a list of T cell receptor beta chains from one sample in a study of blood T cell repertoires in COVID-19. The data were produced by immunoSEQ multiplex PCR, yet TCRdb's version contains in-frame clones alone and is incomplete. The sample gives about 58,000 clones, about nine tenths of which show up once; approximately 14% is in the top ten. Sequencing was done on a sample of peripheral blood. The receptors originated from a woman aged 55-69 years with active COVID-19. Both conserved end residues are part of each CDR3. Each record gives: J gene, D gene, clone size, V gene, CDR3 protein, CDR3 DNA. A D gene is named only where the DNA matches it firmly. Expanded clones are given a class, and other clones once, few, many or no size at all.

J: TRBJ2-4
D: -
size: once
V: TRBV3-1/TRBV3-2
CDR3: CASSPALGGGLAKNIQYF
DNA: TGTGCCAGCAGCCCCGCCCTAGGGGGGGGCCTAGCCAAAAACATTCAGTACTTC

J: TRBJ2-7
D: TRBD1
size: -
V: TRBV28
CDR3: CASRGTGYEQYF
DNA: TGTGCCAGCAGGGGGACAGGCTACGAGCAGTACTTC

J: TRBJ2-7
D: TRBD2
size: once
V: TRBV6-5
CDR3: CASSWDYSSYEQYF
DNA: TGTGCCAGCAGCTGGGACTACAGCTCCTACGAGCAGTACTTC

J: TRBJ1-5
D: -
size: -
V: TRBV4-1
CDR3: CASSQESWGGQPQHF
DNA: TGCGCCAGCAGCCAAGAGTCTTGGGGGGGTCAGCCCCAGCATTTT

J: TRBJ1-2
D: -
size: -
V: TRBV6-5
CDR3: CASRPNRAEGYGYTF
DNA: TGTGCCAGCAGACCTAACAGGGCCGAGGGCTATGGCTACACCTTC

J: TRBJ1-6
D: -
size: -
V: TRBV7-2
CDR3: CASSLRGGTSSYNSPLHF
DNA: TGTGCCAGCAGCCTTCGGGGGGGCACTAGCTCCTATAATTCACCCCTCCACTTT

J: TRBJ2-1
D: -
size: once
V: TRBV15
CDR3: CATSRGRGTGNEQFF
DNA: TGTGCCACCAGCAGGGGGCGGGGGACAGGTAATGAGCAGTTCTTC

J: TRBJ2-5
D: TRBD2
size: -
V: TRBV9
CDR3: CASSVGLAGIQETQYF
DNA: TGTGCCAGCAGCGTAGGACTAGCGGGGATTCAAGAGACCCAGTACTTC

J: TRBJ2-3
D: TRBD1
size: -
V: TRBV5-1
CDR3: CASTPTGQSTDTQYF
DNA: TGCGCCAGCACCCCGACGGGACAGAGCACAGATACGCAGTATTTT

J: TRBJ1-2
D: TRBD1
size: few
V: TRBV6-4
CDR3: CASSGQGGVGGYTF
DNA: TGTGCCAGCAGTGGACAGGGTGGAGTAGGCGGCTACACCTTC

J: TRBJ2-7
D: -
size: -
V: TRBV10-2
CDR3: CASSPLGGNPYEQYF
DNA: TGCGCCAGCAGCCCTTTGGGAGGAAACCCCTACGAGCAGTACTTC

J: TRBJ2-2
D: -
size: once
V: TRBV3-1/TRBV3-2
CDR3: CASSPLRTGELFF
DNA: TGTGCCAGCAGCCCTCTGCGCACCGGGGAGCTGTTTTTT

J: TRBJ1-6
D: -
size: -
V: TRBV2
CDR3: CASSVAPNSPLHF
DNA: TGTGCCAGCAGTGTGGCCCCCAATTCACCCCTCCACTTT

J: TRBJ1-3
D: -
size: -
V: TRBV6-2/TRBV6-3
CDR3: CASSPLGGTGLSGNTIYF
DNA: TGTGCCAGCAGTCCCTTGGGAGGGACGGGACTCTCTGGAAACACCATATATTTT

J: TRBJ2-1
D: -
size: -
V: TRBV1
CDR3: CTSSHLSEIYNEQFF
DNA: TGCACCAGCAGCCACCTCTCCGAGATTTACAATGAGCAGTTCTTC

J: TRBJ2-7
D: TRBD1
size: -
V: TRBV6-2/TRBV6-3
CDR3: CASSSALATGTYEQYF
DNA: TGTGCCAGCAGTTCCGCGCTTGCGACAGGGACCTACGAGCAGTACTTC

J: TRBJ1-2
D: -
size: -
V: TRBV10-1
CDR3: CASSESIRASYTF
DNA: TGCGCCAGCAGTGAGTCGATCAGGGCCAGCTACACCTTC

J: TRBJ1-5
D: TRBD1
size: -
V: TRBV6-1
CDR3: CASSDSDRVHSQPQHF
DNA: TGTGCCAGCAGTGATTCGGACAGGGTCCACTCTCAGCCCCAGCATTTT

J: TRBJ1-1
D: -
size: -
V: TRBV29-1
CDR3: CSGEYTEAFF
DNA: TGCAGCGGAGAGTACACTGAAGCTTTCTTT

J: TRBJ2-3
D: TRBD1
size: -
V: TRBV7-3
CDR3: CASSLGQGYTDTQYF
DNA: TGTGCCAGCAGCTTAGGACAGGGATACACAGATACGCAGTATTTT

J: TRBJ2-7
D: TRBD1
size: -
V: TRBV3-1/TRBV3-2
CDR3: CASSQQTGQFYEQYF
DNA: TGTGCCAGCAGCCAGCAGACGGGACAGTTCTACGAGCAGTACTTC

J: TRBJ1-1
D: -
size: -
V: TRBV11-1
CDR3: CASSLQGTNTEAFF
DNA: TGTGCCAGCAGCTTGCAGGGAACCAACACTGAAGCTTTCTTT

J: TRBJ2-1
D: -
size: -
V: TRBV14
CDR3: CASSRLDEQFF
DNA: TGTGCCAGCAGCCGTCTCGATGAGCAGTTCTTC

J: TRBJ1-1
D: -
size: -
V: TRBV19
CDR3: CASRPDRRMNTEAFF
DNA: TGTGCCAGTAGACCCGACAGGCGCATGAACACTGAAGCTTTCTTT

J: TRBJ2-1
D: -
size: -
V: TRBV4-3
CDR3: CASSQDYRGRDEQFF
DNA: TGCGCCAGCAGCCAAGATTATAGGGGGAGGGATGAGCAGTTCTTC

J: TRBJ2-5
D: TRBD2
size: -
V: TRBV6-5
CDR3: CASSLAGGGETQYF
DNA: TGTGCCAGCAGTCTAGCGGGGGGGGGTGAGACCCAGTACTTC

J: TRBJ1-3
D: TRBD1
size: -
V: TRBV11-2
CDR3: CASNRQGIAGNTIYF
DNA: TGTGCCAGCAACAGACAGGGGATAGCTGGAAACACCATATATTTT

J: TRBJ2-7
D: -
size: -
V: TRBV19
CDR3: CASSIVAGGDEQYF
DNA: TGTGCCAGTAGTATAGTTGCAGGAGGAGACGAGCAGTACTTC

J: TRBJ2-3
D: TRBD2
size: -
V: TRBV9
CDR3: CASSPRRAGGFDTQYF
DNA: TGTGCCAGCAGCCCCCGTAGAGCGGGGGGCTTTGATACGCAGTATTTT

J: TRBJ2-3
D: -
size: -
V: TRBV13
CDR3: CASSLDDRFSTDTQYF
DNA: TGTGCCAGCAGCTTGGATGACAGGTTTAGCACAGATACGCAGTATTTT

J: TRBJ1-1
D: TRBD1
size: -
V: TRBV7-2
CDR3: CASSLVVQGIEAFF
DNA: TGTGCCAGCAGCTTAGTTGTACAGGGGATTGAAGCTTTCTTT

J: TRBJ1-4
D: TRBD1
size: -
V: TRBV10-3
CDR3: CAITADRGQGKLFF
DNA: TGTGCCATCACCGCAGACAGGGGGCAAGGAAAACTGTTTTTT

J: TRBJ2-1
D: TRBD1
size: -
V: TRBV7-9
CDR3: CASSSRQGNLNEQFF
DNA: TGTGCCAGCAGCTCGAGACAGGGTAATCTCAATGAGCAGTTCTTC

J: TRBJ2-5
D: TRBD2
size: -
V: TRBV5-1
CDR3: CASSLGLAGGRQETQYF
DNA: TGCGCCAGCAGCCTAGGACTAGCGGGGGGGAGGCAAGAGACCCAGTACTTC

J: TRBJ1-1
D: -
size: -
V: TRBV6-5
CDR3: CASSYLQGNTEAFF
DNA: TGTGCCAGCAGTTACTTACAGGGGAACACTGAAGCTTTCTTT

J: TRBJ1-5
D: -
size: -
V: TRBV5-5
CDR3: CASSLRGLGNQPQHF
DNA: TGTGCCAGCAGCTTGAGGGGGTTAGGCAATCAGCCCCAGCATTTT

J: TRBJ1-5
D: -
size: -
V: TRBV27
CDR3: CASSFRNPRNQPQHF
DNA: TGTGCCAGCAGTTTCAGAAACCCCCGCAATCAGCCCCAGCATTTT

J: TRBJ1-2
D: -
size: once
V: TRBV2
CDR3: CATSGNYGYTF
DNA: TGTGCCACCTCGGGGAACTATGGCTACACCTTC

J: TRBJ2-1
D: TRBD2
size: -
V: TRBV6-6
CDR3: CASQRGEGNEQFF
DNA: TGTGCCAGCCAGCGGGGGGAGGGCAATGAGCAGTTCTTC

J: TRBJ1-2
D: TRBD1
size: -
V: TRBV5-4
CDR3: CASSDRGVSYGYTF
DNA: TGTGCCAGCAGCGACAGGGGAGTGAGCTATGGCTACACCTTC

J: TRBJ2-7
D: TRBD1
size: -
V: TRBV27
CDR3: CASSLIPTGTGGEQYF
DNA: TGTGCCAGCAGTTTAATTCCCACCGGGACAGGGGGCGAGCAGTACTTC

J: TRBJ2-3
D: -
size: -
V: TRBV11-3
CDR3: CASSRSMTDTQYF
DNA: TGTGCCAGCAGCAGGAGCATGACAGATACGCAGTATTTT

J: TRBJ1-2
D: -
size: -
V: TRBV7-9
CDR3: CASSLLGAYGYTF
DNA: TGTGCCAGCAGCTTACTGGGGGCCTATGGCTACACCTTC

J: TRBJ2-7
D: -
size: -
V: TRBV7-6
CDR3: CASSLERQGEQYF
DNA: TGTGCCAGCAGCTTAGAACGGCAGGGAGAGCAGTACTTC

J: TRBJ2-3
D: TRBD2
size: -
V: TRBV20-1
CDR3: CSASALLAGTPYSTDTQYF
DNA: TGCAGTGCTAGTGCCTTACTAGCGGGGACACCTTATAGCACAGATACGCAGTATTTT

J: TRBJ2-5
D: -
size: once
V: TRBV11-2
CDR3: CASSLDRVGETQYF
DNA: TGTGCCAGCAGCTTAGACAGGGTGGGAGAGACCCAGTACTTC

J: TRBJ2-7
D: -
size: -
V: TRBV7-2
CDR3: CASSLTHSTASHYEQYF
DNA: TGTGCCAGCAGCTTAACACACTCTACCGCTAGCCACTACGAGCAGTACTTC